This passage covers 27 T cell receptor beta chains from one sample sequenced in a study of T cells in Graves' hyperthyroidism and ophthalmopathy. From RNA transcripts, TCR beta CDR3 regions were amplified. During a first-round RT-PCR of the TCR CDR3, the HTBI primer set was used. TCRdb independently ran MiXCR on the multiplex PCR reads; one entry per CDR3 protein. The sample consists of 600,000 or so distinct CDR3 sequences, 15% to 20% of them appearing once. The sample consisted of blood. The receptors were sampled from a woman aged 30 to 39 with Graves' hyperthyroidism.

This clonotype was seen at least ten times. This sequence joins TRBV6-2 or TRBV6-3 and TRBJ2-1; 9 bases are shared with TRBD2. This CDR3 is built from 13 residues. V shed 8 bases, J shed 8 bases, and the junction held 7 bases outside the gene matches. The germline CDR1 and CDR2 sequences are MNHEY and SVGEGT. In DNA form, the CDR3 reads TGTGCCAGCGTCCCCGGCGGGAGGGATGAGCAGTTCTTC. Encoded protein: CASVPGGRDEQFF.

This clonotype was recorded many times. The gene calls are TRBV29-1 and TRBJ2-1, with D perhaps matching TRBD2 (6 bases). Germline V gene data show CDR1 as SQVTM and CDR2 as ANQGSEA. The CDR3 totals 12 residues. V was cut by 4 bases and J by 10 bases, with 14 bases left in between. The CDR3: CSVGGSGGEQFF. CDR3 DNA sequence: TGCAGCGTTGGGGGGTCCGGGGGAGAGCAGTTCTTC.

The chain joins TRBV15 to TRBJ2-1; D tentatively fits TRBD1 or TRBD2 (5 bases each). Deletions cut 5 bases from V and 2 bases from J, with 13 bases between. Germline-derived CDR1 and CDR2 are LNHNV and YYDKDF (reference sequence). The CDR3 consists of 15 residues. The CDR3 nucleotides are TGTGCCACCAGCCAGGGACGGGCTACCTACAATGAGCAGTTCTTC. Translating gives CATSQGRATYNEQFF.

Many counts were recorded for this clonotype. The V call is TRBV6-1, the J call TRBJ2-7; 10 bases line up with TRBD2. V lost 7 bases, J lost 2 bases, and 8 bases stayed unmatched. Germline values: CDR1 MNHNS, CDR2 SASEGT. The CDR3 is 15 residues long. For the CDR3, the DNA is TGTGCCAGCAAAATTGCTAGCGGGAGCACCTACGAGCAGTACTTC. Encoded protein: CASKIASGSTYEQYF.

This clonotype turned up a few times. The chain is built from TRBV15 and TRBJ2-7; TRBD2 matches 8 bases. Germline V gives CDR1 LNHNV, CDR2 YYDKDF (reference sequence). This CDR3 spans 14 amino acids. J gave up 2 bases and V 3 bases, and 3 bases lay outside the gene matches. DNA of the CDR3: TGTGCCACCAGCAGCGGGAGGGCCGCCTACGAGCAGTACTTC. This sequence encodes CATSSGRAAYEQYF.

The CDR3 coding sequence is TGTGCCACCAGCAGAGATAATATAGTAGGGACAGAAGTCAATCAGCCCCAGCATTTT. It yields the protein CATSRDNIVGTEVNQPQHF. The chain has TRBV15 and TRBJ1-5; 7 bases agree with TRBD1. J lost 3 bases, V lost 0 bases, and 14 bases had no gene match. The CDR3 loop spans 19 amino acids. CDR1 is LNHNV, CDR2 YYDKDF, per germline (reference sequence). Based on the CDR3 plus reference TRBV15 and TRBJ1-5, the full variable domain is DAMVIQNPRYQVTQFGKPVTLSCSQTLNHNVMYWYQQKSSQAPKLLFHYYDKDFNNEADTPDNFQSRRPNTSFCFLDIRSPGLGDTAMYLCATSRDNIVGTEVNQPQHFGDGTRLSIL.

This clonotype was seen repeatedly, ten times or more. This sequence joins TRBV7-3 and TRBJ2-1; maybe TRBD2 (6 bases). Germline CDR1 SGHTA, CDR2 FQGTGA. The V and J ends lost 5 bases and 6 bases respectively, with 14 bases between them. CDR3 length: 14 residues. The CDR3 sequence is CASSAAGGFNEQFF. Written as DNA, the CDR3 is TGTGCCAGCAGCGCAGCGGGTGGATTCAATGAGCAGTTCTTC. The complete variable domain, with remaining parts taken from reference TRBV7-3 and TRBJ2-1, reads GAGVSQTPSNKVTEKGKYVELRCDPISGHTALYWYRQSLGQGPEFLIYFQGTGAADDSGLPNDRFFAVRPEGSVSTLKIQRTERGDSAVYLCASSAAGGFNEQFFGPGTRLTVL.

The chain has TRBV29-1 and TRBJ2-2; 9 bases align to TRBD2. Germline assignment: CDR1 SQVTM and CDR2 ANQGSEA. This CDR3 is 14 amino acids long. Trimming at V came to 5 bases and at J to 2 bases, leaving 3 bases not matched to a gene. For the CDR3, the DNA is TGCAGCGTTTGGACTAGCGAAAACACCGGGGAGCTGTTTTTT. The encoded protein is CSVWTSENTGELFF.

This clonotype was found many times. A junction boundary mismatches the germline segment, possibly from a read error. This chain links TRBV12-3 or TRBV12-4 with TRBJ2-3; 7 nucleotides match TRBD1. This CDR3 has 15 amino acids. CDR3 in DNA: TGTGCCAGCAGCTTAGGAACAGGGGACACAGATACGCAGTATTTT. This encodes CASSLGTGDTDTQYF.

CDR3 coding DNA: TGTGCCACCAGTGATTTAAGCACAGGGCGGCACAATGAGCAGTTCTTC. Encoded protein: CATSDLSTGRHNEQFF. The rearrangement joins TRBV24-1 to TRBJ2-1; a weak D match, TRBD1 (6 bases). CDR1 is KGHDR, CDR2 SFDVKD, per germline. The CDR3 runs to 16 residues. V lost 1 base and J 5 bases, leaving 14 bases between the germline ends.

Ten or more counts support this clonotype. This chain links TRBV30 with TRBJ1-1; D is perhaps TRBD1 (6 bases). This CDR3 has 14 residues. Germline assignment: CDR1 GTSNPN and CDR2 SVGIG (reference sequence). V lost 0 bases and J 4 bases, leaving 12 bases between the germline ends. CDR3 in amino acids: CAWSVWGGGTEAFF. The CDR3 DNA sequence: TGTGCCTGGAGTGTCTGGGGAGGGGGCACTGAAGCTTTCTTT.

With regard to this clonotype: A read error is possible here, since a much larger clone lies one base away. The chain has TRBV2 and TRBJ1-1; D perhaps matches TRBD1 (5 bases). This CDR3 has 12 amino acids. Germline CDR1 SNHLY, CDR2 FYNNEI. CDR3 loop: CVSSDQGREAFF. For the CDR3, the DNA is TGTGTCAGCAGTGATCAGGGTAGGGAAGCTTTCTTT. The full variable domain, with the rest looked up from reference TRBV2 and TRBJ1-1, is EPEVTQTPSHQVTQMGQEVILRCVPISNHLYFYWYRQILGQKVEFLVSFYNNEISEKSEIFDDQFSVERPDGSNFTLKIRSTKLEDSAMYFCVSSDQGREAFFGQGTRLTVV.

At least ten counts were recorded for this clonotype. The rearrangement uses TRBV30 and TRBJ2-1, with D possibly called TRBD1 or TRBD2 (5 bases each). V was trimmed by 0 bases and J by 13 bases, leaving 7 bases between them. The CDR3 is made up of 10 amino acids. The germline gives CDR1 GTSNPN, CDR2 SVGIG (reference sequence). This CDR3 reads CAWSVGTQFF. The CDR3 DNA reads TGTGCCTGGAGTGTAGGGACCCAGTTCTTC. Looking up the rest from reference TRBV30 and TRBJ2-1 gives the full variable domain: SQTIHQWPATLVQPVGSPLSLECTVEGTSNPNLYWYRQAAGRGLQLLFYSVGIGQISSEVPQNLSASRPQDRQFILSSKKLLLSDSGFYLCAWSVGTQFFGPGTRLTVL.

This clonotype was seen many times. The rearrangement uses TRBV7-9 and TRBJ2-7; 8 nucleotides align to TRBD2. Germline CDR1 SEHNR, CDR2 FQNEAQ (reference sequence). The CDR3 is made up of 16 amino acids. V lost 5 bases and J lost 4; bases outside the gene matches: 13. The DNA of the CDR3 is TGTGCCAGCAGCCCCAGCGGGCTAGCGGGTATGTACGAGCAGTACTTC. It yields the protein CASSPSGLAGMYEQYF.

The table lists this clonotype with a few counts. The V and J genes are TRBV28 and TRBJ1-4; tentative D call: TRBD1 (5 bases). The CDR3 consists of 15 residues. Trimming shortened V by 2 bases and J by 8 bases, and 15 bases separated the two germline ends. Germline CDR1 reads MDHEN; CDR2 reads SYDVKM. CDR3: CASSLIQGGQEKLFF. DNA of the CDR3: TGTGCCAGCAGTTTAATCCAGGGCGGGCAGGAAAAACTGTTTTTT. Using reference TRBV28 and TRBJ1-4 for the parts outside the CDR3, the full variable domain is DVKVTQSSRYLVKRTGEKVFLECVQDMDHENMFWYRQDPGLGLRLIYFSYDVKMKEKGDIPEGYSVSREKKERFSLILESASTNQTSMYLCASSLIQGGQEKLFFGSGTQLSVL.

This clonotype was seen a few times. This CDR3 reads CASSYTGLAVETQYF. CDR3 DNA sequence: TGTGCCAGCAGTTACACAGGACTAGCCGTAGAGACCCAGTACTTC. The V call is TRBV6-5, the J call TRBJ2-5, with TRBD2 identical over 8 bases. This CDR3 region has 15 residues. Germline CDR1 is MNHEY and CDR2 is SVGAGI. Trimming cost V 2 bases and J 4 bases; bases outside gene matches: 6.

This clonotype was counted ten times or more. The chain employs TRBV12-3 or TRBV12-4 and TRBJ2-5; TRBD1 might be the D (6 bases). The ends were cut back, 3 bases at V and 3 bases at J, with 8 bases in the middle. The CDR3 totals 13 residues. CDR3 sequence (DNA): TGTGCCAGCAGTTTTACAGGGAAAGAGACCCAGTACTTC. Protein product: CASSFTGKETQYF.

This clonotype was counted only a few times. V usage is TRBV5-1 and J usage is TRBJ2-1, with TRBD2 identical over 12 bases. CDR1 and CDR2 from the germline V gene are SGHRS and YFSETQ. The V segment lost 0 bases and the J segment 4 bases; nucleotides outside the gene matches: 2. This CDR3 region has 16 residues. In DNA form, the CDR3 reads TGCGCCAGCAGCTTGGGGGGGACTAGCGGGTACAATGAGCAGTTCTTC. This translates into CASSLGGTSGYNEQFF.

This clonotype was counted many times. This chain links TRBV29-1 with TRBJ2-5; 7 positions agree with TRBD2. V trimming: 5 bases; J trimming: 1 base; junction bases outside the gene matches: 4. CDR1 is SQVTM and CDR2 is ANQGSEA in the germline V gene. This CDR3 region has 13 residues. CDR3 sequence (DNA): TGCAGCGTTATCGGACTAGTCCAAGAGACCCAGTACTTC. Translation: CSVIGLVQETQYF.

This clonotype showed up many times. CDR3 loop: CSAGTVYGYTF. DNA of the CDR3: TGCAGTGCAGGGACGGTCTATGGCTACACCTTC. V gene TRBV20-1 combines with J gene TRBJ1-2, with D possibly being TRBD1 (5 bases). CDR1 and CDR2 (germline): DFQATT, SNEGSKA (reference sequence). This CDR3 contains 11 residues. V lost 6 bases and J lost 4, with 9 bases in between.

The gene calls are TRBV10-3 and TRBJ1-3; the D gene is possibly TRBD1 (6 bases). Trimming took 0 bases from V and 0 from J, leaving 12 bases between them. Germline CDR1 and CDR2: ENHRY and SYGVKD. The CDR3 has 17 residues. The CDR3 nucleotides are TGTGCCATCAGTGAGTCAGTCGGACAGATCTCTGGAAACACCATATATTTT. It translates to CAISESVGQISGNTIYF.

In its sample, this clonotype was seen a few times. The genes are TRBV7-9 and TRBJ2-3; 9 bases match TRBD1. The CDR3 extends over 16 amino acids. Losses at the gene ends were 1 base for V and 3 bases for J; bases not matched to a gene: 5. Germline lookup yields CDR1 SEHNR and CDR2 FQNEAQ (reference sequence). CDR3 residues: CASSLVQGAWTDTQYF. For the CDR3, the DNA is TGTGCCAGCAGCTTAGTACAGGGGGCTTGGACAGATACGCAGTATTTT.

This chain links TRBV6-1 with TRBJ2-4; TRBD2 matches at 11 bases. The length of the CDR3 is 17 residues. The germline gives CDR1 MNHNS, CDR2 SASEGT. Unmatched junction bases numbered 9, after V lost 6 bases and J lost 2 bases. The CDR3 region is CASSFGLAGSTKNIQYF. CDR3 nucleotide sequence: TGTGCCAGCAGCTTCGGACTAGCGGGTTCGACCAAAAACATTCAGTACTTC.

This clonotype was found many times. V gene TRBV7-8 combines with J gene TRBJ2-5; possibly TRBD2 for D (5 bases). The CDR3 consists of 14 residues. Per the germline V gene, CDR1 is SGHVS and CDR2 is FQNEAQ. The germline V and J ends were trimmed by 3 bases and 5 bases, with 13 bases remaining between them. DNA for the CDR3: TGTGCCAGCAGCTTTCAGAGCCGGAGGGAGACCCAGTACTTC. This translates into CASSFQSRRETQYF.

The rearrangement links TRBV20-1 to TRBJ2-2; the D call may be TRBD1 or TRBD2 (7 bases each). With 3 bases removed from V and 7 bases from J, the gap between germline ends came to 18 bases. Germline loops: CDR1 DFQATT, CDR2 SNEGSKA (reference sequence). The CDR3 consists of 15 residues. CDR3 DNA sequence: TGCAGTGCTAGCCTCCGGGGAGGGGGCTTCGGGGAGCTGTTTTTT. Protein: CSASLRGGGFGELFF.

The J gene is TRBJ2-1, the V gene TRBV12-5; a possible D gene is TRBD1 (6 bases). This CDR3 contains 14 residues. Trimming shortened V by 1 base and J by 10 bases, and 14 bases separated the two germline ends. The germline CDR1 and CDR2 sequences are LGHNT and FRNRAP. The CDR3 DNA is TGTGCTAGTGGTTTGGCCCCGGGACACCGCGAGCAGTTCTTC. It encodes CASGLAPGHREQFF.

In this sample, this clonotype turned up many times. The chain carries TRBV3-1 and TRBJ2-2; D unclear. The V and J ends lost 6 bases and 5 bases respectively, with 4 bases between them. The CDR3 is 11 amino acids. The germline V gene encodes CDR1 LGHDT and CDR2 YNNKEL (reference sequence). CDR3 sequence (DNA): TGTGCCAGCAGACTAACCGGGGAGCTGTTTTTT. It codes for CASRLTGELFF. Looking up the rest from reference TRBV3-1 and TRBJ2-2 gives the full variable domain: DTAVSQTPKYLVTQMGNDKSIKCEQNLGHDTMYWYKQDSKKFLKIMFSYNNKELIINETVPNRFSPKSPDKAHLNLHINSLELGDSAVYFCASRLTGELFFGEGSRLTVL.